This TCR beta chain stems from a study of blood T cells in healthy people across ages. At the level of the study: Per two T cells, about one barcoded beta molecule was captured through template switching.

The authors extracted at least 5.5 micrograms of total RNA per sample. Then a second PCR, running roughly 7 to 11 cycles, was carried out with a sample-barcoded 5' primer and a J-beta primer mix. Every cDNA molecule carried a tag from a template-switch adaptor bearing 12 random nucleotides. TCRdb redid the calling of the 5' RACE reads with MiXCR, one entry per CDR3 protein. The table includes roughly 1,800,000 distinct CDR3 sequences, just under 50% detected once. This clonotype was seen a few times. Its antigen is unknown. Germline V lookup: CDR1 PRHDT, CDR2 FYEKMQ (reference sequence). J was trimmed by 8 bases and V by 5 bases; bases with no gene match: 7. The CDR3 is 14 amino acids. Broader study findings: A strong correlation between TCR beta diversity and naive T cell percentage was seen.

Sequences were obtained from blood. This receptor was obtained from a woman aged 40 to 50 in good health. The genes are TRBV13 and TRBJ2-1; 9 bases align to TRBD2. In DNA, the CDR3 is TGTGCCAGCAGCAGAAGGGGCGGGGGGGATGAGCAGTTCTTC. It translates to CASSRRGGGDEQFF.